A selection of T cell receptor beta chains follows, all from one sample in a study of T cells in localized non-small cell lung cancer. TCRdb's copy holds only in-frame clones and misses some; the assay was immunoSEQ multiplex PCR. The table shows around 140,000 clones, with roughly 90% occurring only once. The specimen comprised peripheral blood, sampled before any cancer treatment. Receptors were obtained from a female donor over 55 with stage I lung adenocarcinoma. Both conserved end residues are part of each CDR3. A D gene is named only where the DNA matches it firmly.

>TRBV4-2|TRBJ1-5|TRBD1
CASSQGTDGRIPQHF
>TRBV7-2|TRBJ2-2|-
CASSPQAGELFF
>TRBV9|TRBJ2-7|TRBD2
CASSVGASGRYEQYF
>TRBV18|TRBJ2-2|TRBD2
CASSPRTSGNVGELFF
>TRBV7-9|TRBJ2-1|-
CASSLVVYNEQFF
>TRBV10-1|TRBJ2-1|-
CASSESPGYNEQFF
>TRBV6-5|TRBJ2-7|-
CASSGRTGRTYEQYF
>TRBV4-2|TRBJ2-7|-
CASSQEAFAGSMVPYEQYF
>TRBV27|TRBJ1-2|TRBD1
CASSLSGTANYGYTF
>TRBV7-2|TRBJ1-5|-
CASSESRTNQPQHF
>TRBV9|TRBJ2-3|-
CASSVGPTTDTQYF
>TRBV19|TRBJ2-3|TRBD2
CASSIFSSGFADTQYF
>TRBV19|TRBJ1-3|-
CASSKEPHSGNTIYF
>TRBV7-3|TRBJ1-3|TRBD1
CASSPGQGGAGNTIYF
>TRBV4-2|TRBJ2-3|TRBD2
CASSQEALAGTDTQYF
>TRBV7-2|TRBJ1-5|-
CASSLQVASYQPQHF
>TRBV11-3|TRBJ2-2|TRBD2
CASSSSGLGDTGELFF
>TRBV7-2|TRBJ2-5|-
CASSFASTSGETQYF
>TRBV5-1|TRBJ2-2|-
CASSRAGANTGELFF
>TRBV11-1|TRBJ2-3|-
CASTPYRFSTDTQYF
>TRBV5-5|TRBJ2-3|-
CASRVTDTQYF
>TRBV5-1|TRBJ1-1|-
CASSPGTANTEAFF
>TRBV5-6|TRBJ2-1|TRBD2
CASSSSSGRAWNEQFF
>TRBV29-1|TRBJ2-1|-
CSVVYYNEQFF
>TRBV7-9|TRBJ1-3|-
CASSLVSSGNTIYF
>TRBV30|TRBJ2-7|-
CAWSVGVGLLRYEQYF
>TRBV7-2|TRBJ2-1|-
CASSVRPQSTDEQFF
>TRBV5-4|TRBJ1-1|-
CASSLMRSREAFF
>TRBV19|TRBJ1-5|-
CASSSLGVGVQPQHF
>TRBV5-1|TRBJ2-3|-
CASSRGTATQYF
>TRBV11-2|TRBJ2-1|-
CASSLEGLSYNEQFF
>TRBV28|TRBJ2-1|TRBD2
CASSLRLAGVNEQFF
>TRBV6-6|TRBJ2-7|-
CASSYSRTEYEQYF
>TRBV19|TRBJ2-1|-
CASSPGFGFYNEQFF
>TRBV7-8|TRBJ2-2|TRBD2
CASSSVGAGDTGELFF
>TRBV5-6|TRBJ1-1|-
CASSARTRGAFF
>TRBV4-1|TRBJ2-1|-
CASSQGSQGRNEQFF
>TRBV29-1|TRBJ2-7|-
CSGGTAYEQYF
>TRBV30|TRBJ2-5|-
CAWSQEGTQYF
>TRBV5-1|TRBJ2-1|TRBD2
CASSIGTSGSYNEQFF
>TRBV5-1|TRBJ2-1|-
CASSSSGADEQFF
>TRBV7-6|TRBJ2-3|-
CASSLVAVGSTDTQYF
>TRBV18|TRBJ1-2|-
CASSPPLASIYGYTF
>TRBV29-1|TRBJ2-6|-
CSVRCIQSRANVLTF